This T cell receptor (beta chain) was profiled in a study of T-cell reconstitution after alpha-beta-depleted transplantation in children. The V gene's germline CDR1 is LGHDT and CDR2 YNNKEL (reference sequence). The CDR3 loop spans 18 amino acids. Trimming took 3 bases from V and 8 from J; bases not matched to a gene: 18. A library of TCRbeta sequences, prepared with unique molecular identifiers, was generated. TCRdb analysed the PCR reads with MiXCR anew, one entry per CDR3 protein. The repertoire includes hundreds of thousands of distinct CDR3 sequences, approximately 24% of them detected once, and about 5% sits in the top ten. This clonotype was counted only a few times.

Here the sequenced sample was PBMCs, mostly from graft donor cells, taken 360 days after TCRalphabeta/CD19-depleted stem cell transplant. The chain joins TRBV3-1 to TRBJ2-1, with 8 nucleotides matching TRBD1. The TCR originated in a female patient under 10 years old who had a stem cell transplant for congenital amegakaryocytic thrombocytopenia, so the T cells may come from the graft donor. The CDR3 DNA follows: TGTGCCAGCAGCCACGTTCCCCCCCGACAGGGGAGGAGGTATGAGCAGTTCTTC. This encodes CASSHVPPRQGRRYEQFF.